This T cell receptor (beta chain) stems from a study of cytomegalovirus exposure and HLA in healthy donors. Healthy bone marrow donors made up the donor group. This clone was observed a single time. Its antigen remains unidentified. Primers: 60 Vbeta forward and 13 Jbeta reverse. Original data processing: It was a later analysis that counted some 80 million unique TCR beta chains, of which 8.5 million to 12 million were shared. Profiled with immunoSEQ multiplex PCR; TCRdb holds only in-frame clones, not every one. From that table come the V and J calls and clone size; the DNA was used to work out D and trimming. The profile shows some 120,000 clones, 70% to 90% of them singletons. Trimming shortened V by 2 bases and J by 0 bases, and 7 bases separated the two germline ends. The germline V gene encodes CDR1 SGHTA and CDR2 FQGTGA. CDR3 length equals 15 residues. Study observations and caveats: Donors belonging to an Asian-associated ancestry cluster reportedly showed fewer N-insertions in productive TCRs than the approximately 670-donor mean, according to what a later analysis found.

The J gene is TRBJ2-2, the V gene TRBV7-3, with TRBD1 as a possible D gene (5 bases). Sequenced sample: PBMCs. This receptor was obtained from a man aged 40-49 years in good health and CMV-seronegative. CDR3 loop: CASSLGAPNTGELFF. The CDR3 DNA is TGTGCCAGCAGCTTAGGGGCACCGAACACCGGGGAGCTGTTTTTT.